The 5 T cell receptor beta chains listed next were all sequenced from one sample in a study of blood T cells in healthy people across ages. A sample-barcoded 5' primer and a J-beta primer mix were used in a second PCR of about 6 to 11 cycles. TCRdb called the 5' RACE reads again in MiXCR, with one record for every CDR3 protein. Among under 850,000 distinct CDR3 sequences listed, under 40% were seen once. Sequencing was performed on blood. The source is a man younger than 35 in good health.

DNA of the CDR3: TGCGCCAGCAGCCAAGATCGCGGCAGCGCTAACTATGGCTACACCTTC. Protein sequence: CASSQDRGSANYGYTF. The genes are TRBV4-3 and TRBJ1-2; D is undetermined. The CDR3 runs to 16 residues. Looked up from germline, CDR1 is LGHNA and CDR2 is YSLEER. The V end lost 0 bases, the J end lost 0 bases, and 11 bases lay between the germline ends.

CDR3 protein: CASRVTANTEAFF. The CDR3 DNA is TGTGCCAGCAGGGTGACAGCGAACACTGAAGCTTTCTTT. V gene TRBV25-1 combines with J gene TRBJ1-1; D is perhaps TRBD1 (5 bases). The V gene's germline CDR1 is MGHDK and CDR2 SYGVNS. Trimming removed 6 bases from V and 1 base from J, with 9 bases in between. The CDR3 has 13 residues.

The V and J genes are TRBV9 and TRBJ2-7, with 10 bases that match TRBD1. Looked up from germline, CDR1 is SGDLS and CDR2 is YYNGEE. The trim removed 2 bases at V and 7 bases at J, leaving 12 bases unmatched. This CDR3 is built from 16 residues. The CDR3 sequence is CASSVVTGGFYNEQYF. The CDR3 DNA sequence: TGTGCCAGCAGCGTGGTGACAGGGGGCTTCTACAATGAGCAGTACTTC.

The J gene is TRBJ2-5, the V gene TRBV6-5, with D possibly being TRBD2 (6 bases). CDR1 and CDR2 (germline): MNHEY, SVGAGI. V was shortened by 5 bases and J by 7 bases, with 17 bases between the two germline ends. The CDR3 totals 14 residues. The CDR3 here is CASSTGLSSRTQYF. The CDR3 DNA reads TGTGCCAGCAGTACTGGACTATCGAGTAGGACCCAGTACTTC.

This clonotype showed up just a few times. Possible read error: a much larger clone is one base away. This sequence joins TRBV20-1 and TRBJ1-6; TRBD1 might be the D (5 bases). CDR1 and CDR2 (germline): DFQATT, SNEGSKA (reference sequence). Trimming left V 0 bases short and J 8 bases short, with 11 bases between. There are 14 residues in the CDR3. CDR3 coding DNA: TGCAGTGCTAGAGAGGACAAGGGTCATTCACCCCTCCACTTT. It yields the protein CSAREDKGHSPLHF.